This T cell receptor beta chain was obtained from a study of CD8 T cells in ankylosing spondylitis. Notes on the study in general: Peripheral blood held disease-linked clones only at relatively low frequency, and these were CD8+. Earlier literature documents some of the motif variants in reactive arthritis synovial fluid and blood. Made up of fewer than ten highly homologous variants, a TCR beta motif appeared characteristic of ankylosing spondylitis blood.

Germline assignment: CDR1 SEHNR and CDR2 FQNEAQ (reference sequence). The CDR3 extends over 17 amino acids. V lost 4 bases and J lost 6, with 22 bases in between. With respect to this clonotype: The antigen remains unidentified.

Libraries for TCR beta were made by quantitative 5'-RACE with molecular barcodes. TCRdb analysed the 5' RACE reads with MiXCR anew, one entry per CDR3 protein. The repertoire has fewer than 250,000 distinct CDR3 sequences, around 32% of them found once; the top ten carry approximately 4%. The clonotype was recovered from a male donor with ankylosing spondylitis or in good health (not recorded which). The chain couples TRBV7-9 to TRBJ2-4; possibly TRBD1 for D (6 bases). Sequences were obtained from blood, either unsorted or a sorted T cell fraction (not recorded which). The CDR3 DNA reads as TGTGCCAGCAGCTCGACTTTTGGGGGCCGGAACGCAAACATTCAGTACTTC. Translation: CASSSTFGGRNANIQYF.